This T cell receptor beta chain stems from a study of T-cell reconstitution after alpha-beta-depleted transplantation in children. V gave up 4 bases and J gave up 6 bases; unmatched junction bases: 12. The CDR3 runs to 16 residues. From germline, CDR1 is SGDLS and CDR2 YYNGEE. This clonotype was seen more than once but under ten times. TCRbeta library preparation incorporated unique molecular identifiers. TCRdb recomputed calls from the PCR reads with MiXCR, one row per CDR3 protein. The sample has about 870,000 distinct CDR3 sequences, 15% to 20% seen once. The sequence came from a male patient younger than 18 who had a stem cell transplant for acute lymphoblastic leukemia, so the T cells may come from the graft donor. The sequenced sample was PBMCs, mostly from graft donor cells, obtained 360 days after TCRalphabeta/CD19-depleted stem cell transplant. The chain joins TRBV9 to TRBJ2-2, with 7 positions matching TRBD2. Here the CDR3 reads CASSPGGRELAGELFF. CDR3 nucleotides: TGTGCCAGCAGCCCGGGCGGGCGGGAGCTAGCCGGGGAGCTGTTTTTT.